The 28 T cell receptor beta chains in this list originate from one sample, sequenced in a study of blood T cell repertoires in COVID-19. Assay: immunoSEQ multiplex PCR; the TCRdb copy retains only in-frame clones and omits some. Of 150,000 to 200,000 clones listed, roughly three quarters are singletons. The source material was PBMCs or T cells enriched from blood (not recorded which). The receptors were gathered from a woman aged 50 to 65 with acute COVID-19.

The genes are TRBV4-1 and TRBJ2-2; D is perhaps TRBD2 (6 bases). V was clipped by 4 bases and J by 1 base, with 10 bases between them. CDR3 length equals 15 residues. Germline V CDR1 and CDR2: MGHRA, YSYEKL. DNA of the CDR3: TGCGCCAGCAGCCGCGGGACTTTGAACACCGGGGAGCTGTTTTTT. This translates into CASSRGTLNTGELFF.

The chain has TRBV6-5 and TRBJ1-3; possible D gene TRBD1, 5 bases. The V gene lost 5 bases and the J gene lost 0 bases, with 11 bases spanning the gap. Germline V gives CDR1 MNHEY, CDR2 SVGAGI. This CDR3 contains 15 residues. CDR3 bases: TGTGCCAGCAGTCTCGGACAAACCTCTGGAAACACCATATATTTT. Amino acid sequence: CASSLGQTSGNTIYF.

This clone came up once. The chain joins TRBV6-2 or TRBV6-3 to TRBJ1-5, with TRBD1 matching 7 bases. Germline lookup yields CDR1 MNHEY and CDR2 SVGEGT. The ends lost 6 bases at V and 2 bases at J; junction bases unmatched: 7. The CDR3 loop spans 15 amino acids. The DNA for the CDR3 is TGTGCCAGCAGCCAGGGGGGGTCGGGCAATCAGCCCCAGCATTTT. Encoded protein: CASSQGGSGNQPQHF.

This clone was observed a few times. This chain links TRBV7-9 with TRBJ1-2; 11 bases map to TRBD1. V dropped 5 bases and J dropped 3; count of bases not matched to a gene: 2. This CDR3 spans 14 amino acids. CDR1 is SEHNR, CDR2 FQNEAQ, per germline (reference sequence). The CDR3 loop reads CASSGGQGDYGYTF. CDR3 sequence (DNA): TGTGCCAGCAGCGGGGGACAGGGGGACTATGGCTACACCTTC.

The chain employs TRBV28 and TRBJ2-1; D is possibly TRBD2 (5 bases). The CDR3 runs to 13 residues. Germline lookup yields CDR1 MDHEN and CDR2 SYDVKM. Trimming left V 5 bases short and J 2 bases short, with 7 bases between. The CDR3 region has the DNA TGTGCCAGCAGTCGGAGGACCTACAATGAGCAGTTCTTC. Encoded protein: CASSRRTYNEQFF.

The V and J genes are TRBV6-5 and TRBJ2-2; tentative D call: TRBD1 (6 bases). Germline values: CDR1 MNHEY, CDR2 SVGAGI. Trimming pared 6 bases from V and 3 bases from J, leaving 8 bases between. The CDR3 contains 13 residues. Written as DNA, the CDR3 is TGTGCCAGCAGGGACAGAGACACCGGGGAGCTGTTTTTT. Protein product: CASRDRDTGELFF.

To note about this clone: The sample carries other DNA sequences with the same CDR3. J is TRBJ1-2 and V is TRBV7-2, with a possible D match to TRBD1 (5 bases). The CDR3 loop spans 15 amino acids. The germline V gene has CDR1 SGHTA and CDR2 FQGNSA. The V end was cut by 0 bases, the J end by 3 bases, with 11 bases between. This CDR3 is CASSLAGGLDYGYTF. The CDR3 DNA reads as TGTGCCAGCAGCTTAGCTGGGGGGTTGGACTATGGCTACACCTTC.

The chain links TRBV5-1 to TRBJ1-1, with TRBD1 matching 7 bases. V shed 3 bases and J 5 bases; nucleotides not matched to a gene: 7. Germline V CDR1 and CDR2: SGHRS, YFSETQ. The CDR3 runs 14 residues. The CDR3 nucleotides read TGCGCCAGCAGCTCGGGACAGCCTCGGACTGAAGCTTTCTTT. Translating gives CASSSGQPRTEAFF.

The CDR3 sequence: CASSFDRLNEQFF. The CDR3 nucleotides are TGTGCCAGCAGTTTTGATAGATTGAATGAGCAGTTCTTC. V is TRBV27 and J is TRBJ2-1; D is ambiguous. Germline V gene sequence: CDR1 MNHEY, CDR2 SMNVEV (reference sequence). The V gene lost 3 bases and the J gene lost 7 bases, with 10 bases spanning the gap. This CDR3 has 13 amino acids.

The V gene is TRBV3-1 (or the pseudogene TRBV3-2), the J gene TRBJ1-1; the D gene is possibly TRBD1 (5 bases). This CDR3 contains 14 residues. The V end lost 4 bases, the J end lost 3 bases, and 12 bases lay between the germline ends. Germline loops: CDR1 LGHDT, CDR2 YNNKEL (reference sequence). The CDR3 spells CASSPLGGYTEAFF. Written as DNA, the CDR3 is TGTGCCAGCAGCCCCTTGGGGGGATACACTGAAGCTTTCTTT.

V and J are TRBV10-3 and TRBJ1-1; D not resolved. Trimming cost V 6 bases and J 1 base, with 12 bases left between them. The CDR3 sequence is 14 residues long. The germline V gene has CDR1 ENHRY and CDR2 SYGVKD. Here the CDR3 reads CAIRPPSGNTEAFF. In DNA, the CDR3 is TGTGCCATCAGACCTCCCTCGGGGAACACTGAAGCTTTCTTT.

The chain joins TRBV5-1 to TRBJ1-4; possibly TRBD1 for D (6 bases). Germline V gene lookup returns CDR1 SGHRS and CDR2 YFSETQ. Trimming left V 2 bases short and J 2 bases short, with 10 bases between. The CDR3 spans 15 residues. The CDR3 here is CASSFQGPTNEKLFF. The CDR3 nucleotides are TGCGCCAGCAGCTTTCAGGGGCCTACTAATGAAAAACTGTTTTTT.

The J gene is TRBJ2-5, the V gene TRBV2, with D perhaps TRBD2 (6 bases). CDR3 size: 13 residues. Germline CDR1 reads SNHLY; CDR2 reads FYNNEI. V was clipped by 4 bases and J by 5 bases, with 11 bases between them. CDR3 coding DNA: TGTGCCAGCAGTGCGGTAGGGAGGGAGACCCAGTACTTC. Translated, it gives CASSAVGRETQYF. The whole variable domain, remainder taken from reference TRBV2 and TRBJ2-5, is EPEVTQTPSHQVTQMGQEVILRCVPISNHLYFYWYRQILGQKVEFLVSFYNNEISEKSEIFDDQFSVERPDGSNFTLKIRSTKLEDSAMYFCASSAVGRETQYFGPGTRLLVL.

The V call is TRBV27, the J call TRBJ1-2; TRBD1 agrees at 9 bases. Germline-derived CDR1 and CDR2 are MNHEY and SMNVEV (reference sequence). Trimming cost V 3 bases and J 0 bases; bases outside gene matches: 11. This CDR3 has 18 residues. The CDR3 sequence is CASSLAGQGIKANYGYTF. DNA of the CDR3: TGTGCCAGCAGTTTGGCCGGACAGGGGATAAAAGCTAACTATGGCTACACCTTC.

V and J are TRBV7-2 and TRBJ1-2; 9 bases map to TRBD1. The CDR3 is 15 residues long. Germline V CDR1 and CDR2: SGHTA, FQGNSA. V was clipped by 5 bases and J by 4 bases; unmatched bases: 8. The DNA of the CDR3 is TGTGCCAGCAGCCTCCCGGGACAGGGAGGCTATGGCTACACCTTC. Translated, it gives CASSLPGQGGYGYTF.

This sequence joins TRBV19 and TRBJ2-5; weak D call: TRBD1 (6 bases). The CDR3 loop spans 14 amino acids. Trimming took off 6 bases at V and 3 bases at J, with 14 bases between the two ends. Germline V CDR1 and CDR2: LNHDA, SQIVND (reference sequence). The CDR3 DNA reads as TGTGCCAGTAGGGACAGCCCCGAGGAAGAGACCCAGTACTTC. This codes for CASRDSPEEETQYF.

This clone was counted a few times. V and J are TRBV6-5 and TRBJ1-2, with a possible D match to TRBD1 (6 bases). Between the trimmed V and J ends, which lost 5 bases and 5 bases, there was a span of 9 bases. The CDR3 loop spans 12 amino acids. CDR1 and CDR2 (germline): MNHEY, SVGAGI. CDR3 residues: CASSQGIYGYTF. The CDR3 region has the DNA TGTGCCAGCAGTCAGGGGATTTATGGCTACACCTTC.

The chain carries TRBV5-3 and TRBJ2-3; D perhaps matches TRBD2 (6 bases). TRBV5-3 qualifies as an ORF whose function is uncertain. The CDR3 covers 15 residues. Between the trimmed V and J ends, which lost 3 bases and 2 bases, there was a span of 13 bases. DNA for the CDR3: TGTGCCAGAAGCTATCCACGCGGGACCACAGATACGCAGTATTTT. Amino acid sequence: CARSYPRGTTDTQYF.

This chain uses TRBV28 with TRBJ2-5; D gene uncertain. CDR3 length: 13 amino acids. The germline V gene encodes CDR1 MDHEN and CDR2 SYDVKM. V lost 5 bases and J lost 3, with 10 bases in between. The CDR3 protein is CASSQHSKETQYF. CDR3 coding DNA: TGTGCCAGCAGTCAACATTCGAAAGAGACCCAGTACTTC. Full variable domain (rest looked up from reference TRBV28 and TRBJ2-5): DVKVTQSSRYLVKRTGEKVFLECVQDMDHENMFWYRQDPGLGLRLIYFSYDVKMKEKGDIPEGYSVSREKKERFSLILESASTNQTSMYLCASSQHSKETQYFGPGTRLLVL.

This sequence joins TRBV27 and TRBJ1-1; D unresolved. There are 13 residues in the CDR3. The V end was cut by 5 bases, the J end by 1 base, with 8 bases between. Germline V CDR1 and CDR2: MNHEY, SMNVEV (reference sequence). CDR3 protein: CASSPLPNTEAFF. DNA for the CDR3: TGTGCCAGCAGTCCACTTCCGAACACTGAAGCTTTCTTT.

In this sample, this clone turned up a few times. In DNA form, the CDR3 reads TGTGCCAGTAGTTTGGGGCGGGGGGTCACAGATACGCAGTATTTT. Its protein is CASSLGRGVTDTQYF. V is TRBV19 and J is TRBJ2-3; 8 bases are a match to TRBD2. The CDR3 contains 15 residues. Germline V lookup: CDR1 LNHDA, CDR2 SQIVND (reference sequence). The V and J ends lost 5 bases and 2 bases, in that order; junction bases with no gene match: 6. Together with reference TRBV19 and TRBJ2-3, the CDR3 gives the full variable domain: DGGITQSPKYLFRKEGQNVTLSCEQNLNHDAMYWYRQDPGQGLRLIYYSQIVNDFQKGDIAEGYSVSREKKESFPLTVTSAQKNPTAFYLCASSLGRGVTDTQYFGPGTRLTVL.

In this sample, this clone turned up once. The chain is built from TRBV13 and TRBJ2-3; D unclear. Trimming pared 5 bases from V and 10 bases from J, leaving 13 bases between. The V gene's germline CDR1 is PRHDT and CDR2 FYEKMQ (reference sequence). The CDR3 is made up of 12 amino acids. The CDR3 coding sequence is TGTGCCAGCAGCGTTAATACTCGGGCGCAGTATTTT. This encodes CASSVNTRAQYF.

A few counts support this clone. The genes are TRBV7-8 and TRBJ1-5; 9 bases line up with TRBD1. The CDR3 totals 16 residues. J was trimmed by 6 bases and V by 2 bases; bases with no gene match: 8. Germline CDR1 reads SGHVS; CDR2 reads FQNEAQ. The CDR3 is CASSLLGQGMGQPQHF. In nucleotides, the CDR3 is TGTGCCAGCAGCTTACTAGGACAGGGGATGGGTCAGCCCCAGCATTTT.

The chain employs TRBV28 and TRBJ1-1; tentatively, D is TRBD1 (5 bases). The germline V gene encodes CDR1 MDHEN and CDR2 SYDVKM. V was shortened by 7 bases and J by 4 bases, with 19 bases between the two germline ends. The CDR3 runs to 15 residues. CDR3 loop: CASTDAGGTSTEAFF. The CDR3 DNA sequence: TGTGCCAGCACCGACGCCGGGGGGACTTCCACTGAAGCTTTCTTT.

The rearrangement joins TRBV30 to TRBJ1-4; 9 bases fit TRBD1. The CDR3 runs 14 residues. Germline V gene sequence: CDR1 GTSNPN, CDR2 SVGIG (reference sequence). The J segment lost 8 bases and the V segment lost 3 bases, leaving 7 bases of the junction unmatched. CDR3 sequence: CAWSARDRAEKLFF. The CDR3 DNA sequence: TGTGCCTGGAGCGCCCGGGACAGGGCGGAAAAACTGTTTTTT.

The CDR3 here is CASSSLRRYSSNEKLFF. The CDR3 nucleotides read TGTGCCAGCAGTTCCTTACGCAGGTATAGTAGTAATGAAAAACTGTTTTTT. The chain is built from TRBV5-5 and TRBJ1-4, with unresolved D. The germline V and J ends were trimmed by 5 bases and 4 bases, with 21 bases remaining between them. The CDR3 loop spans 17 amino acids. The germline CDR1 and CDR2 sequences are SGHKS and YYEKEE (reference sequence).

The CDR3, as DNA: TGTGCCAGCAGTTTCCGGACAGAGTACATGAACACTGAAGCTTTCTTT. It translates to CASSFRTEYMNTEAFF. V and J are TRBV27 and TRBJ1-1, with D possibly TRBD1 on 6 matching bases. The CDR3 length is 16 residues. V was cut by 3 bases and J by 0 bases, with 14 bases left in between. Germline V gives CDR1 MNHEY, CDR2 SMNVEV (reference sequence).

This chain links TRBV6-4 with TRBJ2-1, with 9 bases that match TRBD2. The CDR3 runs to 14 residues. Germline V CDR1 and CDR2: MRHNA, SNTAGT. J lost 7 bases, V lost 3 bases, and 4 bases had no gene match. The CDR3 bases are TGTGCCAGCAGTGATGACGCGGGGGGGAATGAGCAGTTCTTC. Amino acid sequence: CASSDDAGGNEQFF.